A single sample is the source of the 13 T cell receptor beta chains below, sequenced in a study of cytomegalovirus exposure and HLA in healthy donors. The data were produced by immunoSEQ multiplex PCR, yet TCRdb's version contains in-frame clones alone and is incomplete. The data contain a few hundred thousand clones, nearly 90% of them singletons. Sequenced material: PBMCs. These receptors all stem from a man aged 25 to 40 in good health and CMV-seronegative.

The rearrangement links TRBV10-1 to TRBJ1-2, with D unclear. The germline V and J ends were trimmed by 3 bases and 3 bases, with 8 bases remaining between them. Looked up from germline, CDR1 is WNHNN and CDR2 is SYGVQD (reference sequence). CDR3 length: 13 residues. As DNA, the CDR3 is TGCGCCAGCAGTGACAGTTTATACTATGGCTACACCTTC. Protein product: CASSDSLYYGYTF.

The rearrangement links TRBV7-9 to TRBJ1-2, with unresolved D. CDR3 size: 14 residues. With 0 bases removed from V and 5 bases from J, the gap between germline ends came to 10 bases. CDR1 and CDR2 (germline): SEHNR, FQNEAQ (reference sequence). DNA of the CDR3: TGTGCCAGCAGCTTAGCGAATGAGGAGTATGGCTACACCTTC. Protein: CASSLANEEYGYTF.

The chain recombines TRBV10-2 with TRBJ2-1; no firm D call. This CDR3 has 16 residues. In germline, CDR1 is WSHSY, CDR2 SAAADI. Trimming took 3 bases from V and 7 from J, leaving 19 bases between them. CDR3 region: CASSEMFRLGGNEQFF. In DNA, the CDR3 is TGCGCCAGCAGTGAAATGTTTAGGCTAGGTGGGAATGAGCAGTTCTTC.

The genes are TRBV25-1 and TRBJ1-5; maybe TRBD1 (6 bases). CDR1 and CDR2 (germline): MGHDK, SYGVNS. The CDR3 sequence is 14 residues long. V lost 0 bases and J 4 bases, leaving 7 bases between the germline ends. As DNA, the CDR3 is TGTGCCAGCAGTGAATATACAGGGAATCAGCCCCAGCATTTT. Translated: CASSEYTGNQPQHF. The complete variable domain, with remaining parts taken from reference TRBV25-1 and TRBJ1-5, reads EADIYQTPRYLVIGTGKKITLECSQTMGHDKMYWYQQDPGMELHLIHYSYGVNSTEKGDLSSESTVSRIRTEHFPLTLESARPSHTSQYLCASSEYTGNQPQHFGDGTRLSIL.

This chain connects TRBV5-6 to TRBJ2-2, with a weak D call TRBD1 (5 bases). The CDR3 spans 15 residues. Trimming cost V 4 bases and J 3 bases, with 13 bases left between them. Per germline, CDR1 SGHDT and CDR2 YYEEEE. CDR3 DNA: TGTGCCAGCAGCGTGGGGCTCGTTGACACCGGGGAGCTGTTTTTT. Protein sequence: CASSVGLVDTGELFF.

The V and J genes are TRBV5-6 and TRBJ2-7; D possibly corresponds to TRBD1 (5 bases). The CDR3 loop spans 15 amino acids. Germline CDR1 and CDR2: SGHDT and YYEEEE. The ends were cut back, 5 bases at V and 2 bases at J, with 17 bases in the middle. CDR3 sequence: CASSSDISPPYEQYF. The CDR3 region has the DNA TGTGCCAGCAGTTCGGACATCTCTCCTCCCTACGAGCAGTACTTC.

This clone was seen ten or more times. The chain carries TRBV2 and TRBJ2-1; 7 bases are shared with TRBD2. V lost 3 bases, J lost 8 bases, and 10 bases stayed unmatched. This CDR3 region has 15 residues. From germline, CDR1 is SNHLY and CDR2 FYNNEI. CDR3 region: CASSEPRGESDEQFF. The CDR3 nucleotides are TGTGCCAGCAGTGAGCCCCGGGGGGAATCGGATGAGCAGTTCTTC.

This chain joins TRBV6-5 and TRBJ1-1, with D perhaps TRBD1 (5 bases). V lost 2 bases and J lost 4, with 14 bases in between. The CDR3 totals 15 residues. Germline assignment: CDR1 MNHEY and CDR2 SVGAGI. The CDR3 spells CASSYVAGRGTEAFF. For the CDR3, the DNA is TGTGCCAGCAGTTACGTGGCAGGGAGGGGCACTGAAGCTTTCTTT.

V usage is TRBV6-1 and J usage is TRBJ2-7; tentatively, D is TRBD2 (5 bases). CDR1 MNHNS and CDR2 SASEGT come from the germline V gene. This CDR3 has 15 residues. The V and J ends lost 1 base and 5 bases respectively, with 15 bases between them. CDR3 in amino acids: CASSEVRGFLNEQYF. In nucleotides, the CDR3 is TGTGCCAGCAGTGAAGTAAGAGGGTTTCTCAACGAGCAGTACTTC.

This clone has just a few counts. The chain uses TRBV25-1 and TRBJ1-1; D is uncertain. V was clipped by 4 bases and J by 1 base, with 10 bases between them. The CDR3 contains 14 residues. The germline V gene encodes CDR1 MGHDK and CDR2 SYGVNS. The CDR3 nucleotides read TGTGCCAGCAGTGTTTTGGCAGGGAACACTGAAGCTTTCTTT. It translates to CASSVLAGNTEAFF.

This clone was detected a few times. V is TRBV19 and J is TRBJ1-5, with TRBD1 matching 7 bases. J gave up 0 bases and V 3 bases, and 2 bases lay outside the gene matches. The CDR3 extends over 15 amino acids. Germline CDR1 LNHDA, CDR2 SQIVND (reference sequence). CDR3 nucleotide sequence: TGTGCCAGTAGTATGGGGACAGTTAGCAATCAGCCCCAGCATTTT. Its protein product is CASSMGTVSNQPQHF.

The J gene is TRBJ1-5, the V gene TRBV4-1, with 7 bases lining up with TRBD1. Trimming at V came to 0 bases and at J to 6 bases, leaving 2 bases not matched to a gene. The V gene's germline CDR1 is MGHRA and CDR2 YSYEKL. This CDR3 is built from 14 residues. In nucleotides, the CDR3 is TGCGCCAGCAGCCAAGAGACAGGGTTTCAGCCCCAGCATTTT. Amino acids: CASSQETGFQPQHF.

The V gene is TRBV7-9, the J gene TRBJ2-5; D possibly corresponds to TRBD1 (6 bases). From germline, CDR1 is SEHNR and CDR2 FQNEAQ (reference sequence). The CDR3 has 14 amino acids. V was clipped by 6 bases and J by 5 bases, with 16 bases between them. The CDR3 coding sequence is TGTGCCAGCAGACCCAACAGGGATGTGGAGACCCAGTACTTC. It encodes CASRPNRDVETQYF.